Here is one T cell receptor beta chain with its context. Participants came from about two dozen US areas, aged roughly 18 to 95 years. This CDR3 has 16 residues. Germline CDR1 and CDR2: SGHTS and YDEGEE. The trim removed 4 bases at V and 4 bases at J, leaving 6 bases unmatched. The table came from immunoSEQ multiplex PCR; TCRdb's copy has only in-frame clones and leaves some out. This repertoire shows 150,000 to 200,000 clones, approximately 88% found once; its top ten account for over 10%. The data originate from a study of blood T cell repertoires in COVID-19. Background on the study: From T cells, B-cell-depleted T cells, or PBMCs came the material, which was cDNA or gDNA.

The V call is TRBV5-8, the J call TRBJ2-2, with 11 bases fitting TRBD1. This sequence originates from a woman in her sixties or seventies who had recovered from COVID-19. The sequencing input was PBMCs or T cells enriched from blood (not recorded which). The CDR3 DNA reads as TGTGCCAGCAGCCCCACCGGGACAGGGGGCACCGGGGAGCTGTTTTTT. Protein: CASSPTGTGGTGELFF.